One sample yielded the 13 T cell receptor beta chains listed below, sequenced in a study of blood T cells in healthy people across ages. PCR was performed a second time for roughly 6 to 12 cycles using a sample-barcoded 5' primer and a J-beta primer mix. TCRdb redid the calling of the 5' RACE reads with MiXCR, one entry per CDR3 protein. The data contain more than 450,000 distinct CDR3 sequences, about 29% of them seen just once; the ten biggest clones take up approximately 3.6%. These data are also associated with another study on T cells of mothers and their children.

The sequencing sample was made of blood. All receptors derive from a boy younger than 10 in good health.

This sequence joins TRBV7-9 and TRBJ1-4, with D unresolved. There are 15 residues in the CDR3. Per germline, CDR1 SEHNR and CDR2 FQNEAQ (reference sequence). The V end lost 3 bases, the J end lost 0 bases, and 8 bases lay between the germline ends. The CDR3 DNA follows: TGTGCCAGCAGCTTCCCTTCTACAACTAATGAAAAACTGTTTTTT. Its translation is CASSFPSTTNEKLFF.

The V call is TRBV3-1, the J call TRBJ2-3; the match to TRBD2 covers 7 bases. Unmatched junction bases numbered 10, after V lost 0 bases and J lost 4 bases. Germline values: CDR1 LGHDT, CDR2 YNNKEL (reference sequence). This CDR3 is built from 17 residues. The chain's CDR3 is CASSQEWGGSTSDTQYF. DNA of the CDR3: TGTGCCAGCAGCCAAGAATGGGGCGGGAGCACTTCAGATACGCAGTATTTT.

This clonotype was seen only a few times. The V call is TRBV20-1, the J call TRBJ2-7; the D gene is possibly TRBD1 (6 bases). This CDR3 has 12 residues. The V and J ends lost 5 bases and 2 bases respectively, with 10 bases between them. Germline CDR1 DFQATT, CDR2 SNEGSKA (reference sequence). In nucleotides, the CDR3 is TGCAGTGCTGGGACAAAAACCTACGAGCAGTACTTC. Amino acids: CSAGTKTYEQYF.

This clonotype was seen only a few times. The chain uses TRBV5-1 and TRBJ2-5; D gene uncertain. The J call may be wrong; the DNA end is better matched by TRBJ2-7. CDR1 and CDR2 from the germline V gene are SGHRS and YFSETQ. The CDR3 contains 12 residues. This CDR3 reads CASSPFGYEQYF. The DNA for the CDR3 is TGCGCCAGCAGCCCTTTTGGTTACGAGCAGTACTTC.

This chain uses TRBV7-3 with TRBJ2-5, with a possible D match to TRBD2 (7 bases). This CDR3 has 15 amino acids. V dropped 1 base and J dropped 5 bases, with 14 bases sitting between them. CDR1 and CDR2 from the germline V gene are SGHTA and FQGTGA. CDR3 sequence reads: CASSLKGGVRETQYF. CDR3 in DNA: TGTGCCAGCAGCTTAAAAGGGGGGGTGCGGGAGACCCAGTACTTC.

The count of this clonotype is one. This chain joins TRBV11-2 and TRBJ1-4, with 8 positions matching TRBD1. The CDR3 contains 14 residues. V trimming: 5 bases; J trimming: 4 bases; junction bases outside the gene matches: 3. In germline, CDR1 is SGHAT, CDR2 FQNNGV. The CDR3 DNA reads TGTGCCAGCAGCCGACAGGGGATTAATGAAAAACTGTTTTTT. Its translation: CASSRQGINEKLFF.

The gene calls are TRBV6-1 and TRBJ1-4; maybe TRBD1 (5 bases). From germline, CDR1 is MNHNS and CDR2 SASEGT. This CDR3 spans 15 amino acids. V dropped 1 base and J dropped 6 bases, with 12 bases sitting between them. The CDR3 DNA follows: TGTGCCAGCAGTGAAGGTTCAGGGATTCATGAAAAACTGTTTTTT. Protein product: CASSEGSGIHEKLFF.

V usage is TRBV29-1 and J usage is TRBJ2-1; D may be TRBD1 (6 bases). Trimming removed 6 bases at V and 5 bases at J, with 23 bases between. CDR3 length equals 16 residues. Germline CDR1 and CDR2: SQVTM and ANQGSEA. The CDR3 DNA is TGCAGCGTCCGAAGGGGGACCAACCTATTAAACAATGAGCAGTTCTTC. Amino acids: CSVRRGTNLLNNEQFF.

This rearrangement joins TRBV28 to TRBJ2-1, with D perhaps given as TRBD1 or TRBD2 (5 bases each). The germline V gene encodes CDR1 MDHEN and CDR2 SYDVKM. The CDR3 covers 16 residues. The V and J ends lost 7 bases and 5 bases respectively, with 21 bases between them. The CDR3 bases are TGTGCCAGCACCGAGACCGGGACGGTTAATGACAATGAGCAGTTCTTC. Its translation: CASTETGTVNDNEQFF.

This CDR3 reads CASTGNSGNTIYF. DNA for the CDR3: TGTGCCAGCACCGGGAACTCTGGAAACACCATATATTTT. The chain has TRBV9 and TRBJ1-3, with D unresolved. V shed 6 bases and J shed 0 bases, with 7 bases lying between them. CDR1 and CDR2 from the germline V gene are SGDLS and YYNGEE. This CDR3 comprises 13 residues.

The chain employs TRBV4-3 and TRBJ2-4, with a possible D match to TRBD1 (6 bases). CDR3 length: 15 amino acids. Trimming stripped 3 bases from V and 7 bases from J, with 16 bases between. CDR1 and CDR2 from the germline V gene are LGHNA and YSLEER. Here the CDR3 DNA reads TGCGCCAGCAGCCACCAGAACACAGGGTCCAACATTCAGTACTTC. Its translation is CASSHQNTGSNIQYF.

The chain employs TRBV6-5 and TRBJ2-5; D possibly corresponds to TRBD2 (5 bases). The DNA matches TRBJ2-7 better at its end, which makes the J call doubtful. From germline, CDR1 is MNHEY and CDR2 SVGAGI. This CDR3 is built from 14 residues. CDR3 in amino acids: CASSSSGNIYEQYF. The CDR3 DNA sequence: TGTGCCAGCAGTTCATCGGGGAATATATACGAGCAGTACTTC.

V and J are TRBV27 and TRBJ2-7; 9 bases align to TRBD1. Per germline, CDR1 MNHEY and CDR2 SMNVEV (reference sequence). The CDR3 is 15 amino acids. After removal of 2 bases from V and 4 bases from J, the junction contained 6 bases not matched to a gene. CDR3 protein: CASSLGTGKAYEQYF. CDR3 DNA: TGTGCCAGCAGTTTAGGGACAGGGAAGGCGTACGAGCAGTACTTC.